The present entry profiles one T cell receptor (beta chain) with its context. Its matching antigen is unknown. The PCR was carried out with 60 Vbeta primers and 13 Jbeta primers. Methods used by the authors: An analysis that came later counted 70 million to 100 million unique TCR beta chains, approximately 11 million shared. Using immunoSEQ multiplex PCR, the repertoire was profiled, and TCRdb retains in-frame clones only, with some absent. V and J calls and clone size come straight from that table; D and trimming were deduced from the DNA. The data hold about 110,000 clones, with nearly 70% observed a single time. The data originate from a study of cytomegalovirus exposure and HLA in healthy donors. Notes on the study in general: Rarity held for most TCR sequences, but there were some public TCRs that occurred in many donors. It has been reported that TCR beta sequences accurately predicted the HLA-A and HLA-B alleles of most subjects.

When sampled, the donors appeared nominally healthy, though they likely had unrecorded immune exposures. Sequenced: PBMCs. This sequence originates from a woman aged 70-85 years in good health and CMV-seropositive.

This CDR3 reads CASSQDRLAGGGEQFF. CDR3 coding DNA: TGCGCCAGCAGCCAAGACAGGTTGGCGGGGGGGGGTGAGCAGTTCTTC. The rearrangement joins TRBV4-3 to TRBJ2-1; 9 bases map to TRBD2. The CDR3 runs to 16 residues. Germline V gene data show CDR1 as LGHNA and CDR2 as YSLEER. After removal of 0 bases from V and 9 bases from J, the junction contained 9 bases not matched to a gene.